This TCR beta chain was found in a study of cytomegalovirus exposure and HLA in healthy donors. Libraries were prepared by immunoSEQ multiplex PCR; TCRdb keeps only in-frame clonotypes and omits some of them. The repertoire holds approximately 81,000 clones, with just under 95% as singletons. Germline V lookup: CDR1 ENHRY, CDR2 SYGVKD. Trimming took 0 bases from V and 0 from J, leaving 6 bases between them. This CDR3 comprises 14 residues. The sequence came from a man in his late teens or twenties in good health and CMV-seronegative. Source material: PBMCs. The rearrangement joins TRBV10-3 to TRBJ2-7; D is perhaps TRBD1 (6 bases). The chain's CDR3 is CAISESGGSYEQYF. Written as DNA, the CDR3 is TGTGCCATCAGTGAGTCAGGGGGCTCCTACGAGCAGTACTTC.